This T cell receptor beta chain appears in the sequencing data of a study of shared clonotypes between healthy human individuals. Study in general: Two women and a few men aged 18 to 49 served as donors.

V shed 4 bases, J shed 7 bases, and the junction held 10 bases outside the gene matches. Germline CDR1 SGHKS, CDR2 YYEKEE (reference sequence). The length of the CDR3 is 15 residues. It was into CD45RA+ naive and CD45RA-negative memory subsets that the CD4+ cells were split. Here immunoSEQ multiplex PCR was the method, and the copy in TCRdb shows in-frame clones only, minus some. The sample yields fewer than 1.6 million clones, approximately 98.5% seen once. The sequencing input was naive CD4+ T cells sorted from blood. The subset was: CD45RA+ positively selected. The gene calls are TRBV5-5 and TRBJ2-1; TRBD1 aligns across 8 bases. This sequence was found in a man aged 25 to 45 in good health. The CDR3 here is CASSPPVRGLNEQFF. CDR3 sequence (DNA): TGTGCCAGCAGCCCTCCGGTCAGGGGGCTTAATGAGCAGTTCTTC. The whole variable domain, filled in from reference TRBV5-5 and TRBJ2-1, reads DAGVTQSPTHLIKTRGQQVTLRCSPISGHKSVSWYQQVLGQGPQFIFQYYEKEERGRGNFPDRFSARQFPNYSSELNVNALLLGDSALYLCASSPPVRGLNEQFFGPGTRLTVL.